This T cell receptor beta chain was observed in a study of blood T cell repertoires in COVID-19. As for the study in general: Samples came from the United States, Italy and Spain, spanning acute and convalescent COVID-19. Sources were T cells, B-cell-depleted T cells, or PBMCs; the material itself was cDNA or gDNA.

In the authors' workflow: For nucleated cells, counts were estimated from reference gene primer amplification. The data were produced by immunoSEQ multiplex PCR, yet TCRdb's version contains in-frame clones alone and is incomplete. V and J calls and clone size come straight from that table; D and trimming were deduced from the DNA. The sample consists of about 210,000 clones, 85% to 90% of them appearing once. The trim removed 6 bases at V and 9 bases at J, leaving 9 bases unmatched. CDR3 length: 14 residues. The germline gives CDR1 MNHEY, CDR2 SMNVEV (reference sequence). The sequenced sample consisted of peripheral blood. The chain is built from TRBV27 and TRBJ2-1, with 9 bases identical to TRBD1. The receptor's source is a man aged 18 to 30 with active or convalescent COVID-19. The CDR3 sequence: CASRIPGQGGEQFF. DNA for the CDR3: TGTGCCAGCAGGATACCGGGACAGGGTGGTGAGCAGTTCTTC.